This T cell receptor (beta chain) was recovered during a study of T-cell reconstitution after alpha-beta-depleted transplantation in children. This CDR3 comprises 18 residues. Germline V lookup: CDR1 MNHEY, CDR2 SVGAGI. The germline V and J ends were trimmed by 2 bases and 0 bases, with 14 bases remaining between them. Preparation of the TCRbeta library used unique molecular identifiers. TCRdb ran MiXCR on the PCR reads and lists one entry per CDR3 protein. The sample records about 16,000 distinct CDR3 sequences, about 7.7% being singletons. Sequencing was performed on PBMCs, mostly from graft donor cells, taken 60 days after TCRalphabeta/CD19-depleted stem cell transplant. This TCR came from a boy younger than two who had a stem cell transplant for Wiskott-Aldrich syndrome, so the T cells may come from the graft donor. The chain joins TRBV6-5 to TRBJ2-6; D is uncertain. Written as DNA, the CDR3 is TGTGCCAGCAGTTACGCACCAGGCGCCGGCTCTGGGGCCAACGTCCTGACTTTC. The encoded protein is CASSYAPGAGSGANVLTF.